This T cell receptor beta chain was sequenced for a study of blood T cell repertoires in COVID-19. Study-level information: Acute and convalescent COVID-19 specimens originated in the United States, Italy and Spain.

The method was immunoSEQ multiplex PCR; TCRdb's version includes in-frame clones alone and lacks a portion of them. The top ten hold approximately 11% of the sample, which has around 200,000 clones, 80% to 90% seen once. The CDR3 sequence is 15 residues long. The V gene end was trimmed by 1 base and the J gene end by 3 bases; junction bases not matched to a gene: 5. Germline V gene data show CDR1 as GTSNPN and CDR2 as SVGIG (reference sequence). In its sample, this clone was seen once. Sequencing input: peripheral blood. The clonotype originates from a human donor with active or convalescent COVID-19. The donor label of this sample is uncertain. The V gene is TRBV30, the J gene TRBJ2-7, with TRBD2 matching over 11 bases. The CDR3 nucleotides read TGTGCCTGGAGTGGCTTGACTAGCGGGATCTACGAGCAGTACTTC. Its protein is CAWSGLTSGIYEQYF.